This T cell receptor beta chain was identified in a study of T cells after yellow fever vaccination. Study-level points and caveats: Abundant clonotypes from the bulk population could get into FACS-sorted repertoires as contaminants. After the booster, around 95% of CD4 and about nine tenths of CD8 primary-response clones were re-detected.

Trimming took 0 bases from V and 4 from J, leaving 10 bases between them. Germline V gene sequence: CDR1 SGDLS, CDR2 YYNGEE. This CDR3 has 15 amino acids. This clonotype has a handful of counts. What it binds is unknown. A universal primer site and UMIs were added as TCR cDNA was made by 5'RACE template switching. One entry per CDR3 protein, called by TCRdb with MiXCR from the 5' RACE reads. The repertoire holds around 320,000 distinct CDR3 sequences, with roughly 8.7% as singletons. The sample here was CD4+ T cells sorted from PBMCs, taken 5 days after the yellow fever booster vaccination. The source of this sequence is a man between 18 and 29 years old who received the YFV17D yellow fever vaccine. The chain couples TRBV9 to TRBJ2-2, with a tentative D call TRBD1 (6 bases). The CDR3 coding sequence is TGTGCCAGCAGCGTAGTGTCAGGGGCCACCGGGGAGCTGTTTTTT. Its translation: CASSVVSGATGELFF.